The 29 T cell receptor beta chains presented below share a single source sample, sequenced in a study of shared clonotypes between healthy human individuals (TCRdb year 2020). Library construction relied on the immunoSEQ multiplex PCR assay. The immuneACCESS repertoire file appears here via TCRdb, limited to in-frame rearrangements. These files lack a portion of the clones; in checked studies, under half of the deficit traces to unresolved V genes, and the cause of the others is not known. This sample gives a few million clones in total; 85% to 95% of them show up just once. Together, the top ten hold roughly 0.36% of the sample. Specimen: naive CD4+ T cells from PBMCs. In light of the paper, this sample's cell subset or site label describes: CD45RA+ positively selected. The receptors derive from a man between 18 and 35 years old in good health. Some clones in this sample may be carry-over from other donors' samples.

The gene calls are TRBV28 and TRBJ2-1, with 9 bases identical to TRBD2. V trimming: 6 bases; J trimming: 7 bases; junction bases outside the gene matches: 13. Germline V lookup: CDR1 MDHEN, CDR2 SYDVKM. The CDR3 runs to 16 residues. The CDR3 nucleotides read TGTGCCAGCAGCCCCTATAATAGCGGGAGTGCAAATGAGCAGTTCTTC. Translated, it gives CASSPYNSGSANEQFF.

In DNA, the CDR3 is TGTGCCAGCAGTGCGGTTAGCGGGAGTTACAATGAGCAGTTCTTC. Translation: CASSAVSGSYNEQFF. The chain uses TRBV6-1 and TRBJ2-1, with 9 bases identical to TRBD2. Losses at the gene ends were 4 bases for V and 4 bases for J; bases not matched to a gene: 5. Germline lookup yields CDR1 MNHNS and CDR2 SASEGT. The CDR3 is made up of 15 amino acids.

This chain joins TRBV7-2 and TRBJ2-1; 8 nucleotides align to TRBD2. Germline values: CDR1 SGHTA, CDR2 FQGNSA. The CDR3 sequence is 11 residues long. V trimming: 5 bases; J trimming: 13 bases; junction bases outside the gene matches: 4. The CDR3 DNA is TGTGCCAGCAGCCCGGGGACTAGTCAGTTCTTC. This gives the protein CASSPGTSQFF.

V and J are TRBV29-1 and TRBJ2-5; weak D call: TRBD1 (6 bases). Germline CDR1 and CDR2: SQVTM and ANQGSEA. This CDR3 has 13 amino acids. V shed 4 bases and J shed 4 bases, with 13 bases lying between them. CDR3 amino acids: CSVVSRGRETQYF. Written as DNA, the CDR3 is TGCAGCGTTGTCTCCAGGGGCCGAGAGACCCAGTACTTC.

The CDR3 DNA sequence: TGTGCCAGCAGCTTATTAGGGGGGGCAGGAAACACCATATATTTT. Encoded protein: CASSLLGGAGNTIYF. The chain employs TRBV7-6 and TRBJ1-3; maybe TRBD1 (6 bases). V lost 2 bases and J 4 bases, leaving 12 bases between the germline ends. The CDR3 covers 15 residues. Germline assignment: CDR1 SGHVS and CDR2 FNYEAQ.

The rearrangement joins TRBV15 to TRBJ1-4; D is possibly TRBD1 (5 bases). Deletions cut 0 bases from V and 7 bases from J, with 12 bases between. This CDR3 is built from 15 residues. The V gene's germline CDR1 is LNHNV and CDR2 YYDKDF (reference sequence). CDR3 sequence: CATSRDRIGTEKLFF. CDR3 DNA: TGTGCCACCAGCAGAGATCGGATCGGGACTGAAAAACTGTTTTTT.

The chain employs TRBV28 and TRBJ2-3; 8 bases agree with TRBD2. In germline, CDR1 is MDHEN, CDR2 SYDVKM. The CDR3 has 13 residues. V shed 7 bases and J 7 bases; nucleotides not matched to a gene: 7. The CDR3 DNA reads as TGTGCCAGCACATTAAGACTAGCGAATACGCAGTATTTT. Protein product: CASTLRLANTQYF.

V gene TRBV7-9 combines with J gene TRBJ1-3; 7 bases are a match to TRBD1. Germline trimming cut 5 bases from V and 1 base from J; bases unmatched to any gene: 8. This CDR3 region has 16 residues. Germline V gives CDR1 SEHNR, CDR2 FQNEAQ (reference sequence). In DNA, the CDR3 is TGTGCCAGCAGCGCCCAGACAGGGAATTCTGGAAACACCATATATTTT. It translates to CASSAQTGNSGNTIYF.

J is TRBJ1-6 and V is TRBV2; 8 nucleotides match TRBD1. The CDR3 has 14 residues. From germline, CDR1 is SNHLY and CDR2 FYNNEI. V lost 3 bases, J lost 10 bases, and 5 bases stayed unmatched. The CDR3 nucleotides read TGTGCCAGCAGTGATCAGGGGGCTGGATCACCCCTCCACTTT. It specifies CASSDQGAGSPLHF.

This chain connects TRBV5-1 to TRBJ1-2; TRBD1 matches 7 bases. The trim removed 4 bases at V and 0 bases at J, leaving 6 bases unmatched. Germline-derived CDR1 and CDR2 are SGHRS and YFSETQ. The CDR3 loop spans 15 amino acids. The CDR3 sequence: CASSLQTGSNYGYTF. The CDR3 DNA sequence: TGCGCCAGCAGCCTCCAGACAGGGTCTAACTATGGCTACACCTTC.

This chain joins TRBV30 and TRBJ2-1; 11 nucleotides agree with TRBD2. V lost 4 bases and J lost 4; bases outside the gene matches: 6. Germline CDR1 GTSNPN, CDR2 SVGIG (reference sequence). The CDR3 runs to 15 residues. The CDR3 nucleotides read TGTGCCTGGACGCTAGCGGGAGGCCTTTACAATGAGCAGTTCTTC. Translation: CAWTLAGGLYNEQFF.

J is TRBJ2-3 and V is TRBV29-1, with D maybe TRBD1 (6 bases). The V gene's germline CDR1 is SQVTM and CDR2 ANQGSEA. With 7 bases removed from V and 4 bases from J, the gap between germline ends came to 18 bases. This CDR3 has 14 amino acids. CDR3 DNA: TGCAGCGCTTCAGGGGAACAGGGCCCAGATACGCAGTATTTT. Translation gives CSASGEQGPDTQYF.

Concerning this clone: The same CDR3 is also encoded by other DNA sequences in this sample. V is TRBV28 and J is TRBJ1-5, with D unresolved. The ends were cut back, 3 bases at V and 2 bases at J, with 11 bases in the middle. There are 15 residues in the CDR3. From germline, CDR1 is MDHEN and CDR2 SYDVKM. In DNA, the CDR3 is TGTGCCAGCAGTTTTAGAGGTCGGGGCAATCAGCCCCAGCATTTT. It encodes CASSFRGRGNQPQHF. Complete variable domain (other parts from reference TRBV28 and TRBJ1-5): DVKVTQSSRYLVKRTGEKVFLECVQDMDHENMFWYRQDPGLGLRLIYFSYDVKMKEKGDIPEGYSVSREKKERFSLILESASTNQTSMYLCASSFRGRGNQPQHFGDGTRLSIL.

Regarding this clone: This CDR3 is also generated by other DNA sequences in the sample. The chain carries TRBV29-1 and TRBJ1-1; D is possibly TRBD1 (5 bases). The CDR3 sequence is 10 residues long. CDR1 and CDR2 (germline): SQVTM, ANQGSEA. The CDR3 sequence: CSGGGTEAFF. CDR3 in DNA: TGCAGTGGGGGGGGAACTGAAGCTTTCTTT. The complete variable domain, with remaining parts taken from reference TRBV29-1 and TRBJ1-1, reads SAVISQKPSRDICQRGTSLTIQCQVDSQVTMMFWYRQQPGQSLTLIATANQGSEATYESGFVIDKFPISRPNLTFSTLTVSNMSPEDSSIYLCSGGGTEAFFGQGTRLTVV.

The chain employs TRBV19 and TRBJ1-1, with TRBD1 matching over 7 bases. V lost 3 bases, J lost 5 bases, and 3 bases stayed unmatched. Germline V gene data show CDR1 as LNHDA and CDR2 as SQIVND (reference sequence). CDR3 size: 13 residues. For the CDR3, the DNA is TGTGCCAGTAGTATTACAGGGGATACTGAAGCTTTCTTT. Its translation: CASSITGDTEAFF.

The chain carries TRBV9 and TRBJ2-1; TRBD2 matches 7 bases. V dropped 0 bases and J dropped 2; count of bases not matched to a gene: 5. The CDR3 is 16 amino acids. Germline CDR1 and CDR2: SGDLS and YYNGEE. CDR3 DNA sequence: TGTGCCAGCAGCGTAGCGGGGGGAGCGGCCTACAATGAGCAGTTCTTC. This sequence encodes CASSVAGGAAYNEQFF.

The CDR3 protein is CASSTGTVGYEQYF. DNA for the CDR3: TGTGCCAGCAGTACCGGGACAGTAGGGTACGAGCAGTACTTC. This chain links TRBV2 with TRBJ2-7, with TRBD1 identical over 7 bases. The V and J ends lost 5 bases and 4 bases, in that order; junction bases with no gene match: 8. Germline CDR1 reads SNHLY; CDR2 reads FYNNEI. The CDR3 runs to 14 residues.

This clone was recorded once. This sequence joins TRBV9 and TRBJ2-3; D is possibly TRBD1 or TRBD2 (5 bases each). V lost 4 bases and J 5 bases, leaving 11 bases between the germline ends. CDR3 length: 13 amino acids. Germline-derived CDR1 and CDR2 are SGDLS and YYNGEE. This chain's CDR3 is CASSPGPIDTQYF. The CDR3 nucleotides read TGTGCCAGCAGCCCGGGACCTATAGATACGCAGTATTTT. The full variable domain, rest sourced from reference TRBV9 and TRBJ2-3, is DSGVTQTPKHLITATGQRVTLRCSPRSGDLSVYWYQQSLDQGLQFLIQYYNGEERAKGNILERFSAQQFPDLHSELNLSSLELGDSALYFCASSPGPIDTQYFGPGTRLTVL.

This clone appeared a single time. The DNA for the CDR3 is TGTGCCAGTAGTATTGTTGGGGTTTCCTACGAGCAGTACTTC. Residues: CASSIVGVSYEQYF. The chain carries TRBV19 and TRBJ2-7; D call uncertain. The CDR3 covers 14 residues. Trimming removed 3 bases at V and 1 base at J, with 10 bases between. Germline CDR1 and CDR2: LNHDA and SQIVND (reference sequence).

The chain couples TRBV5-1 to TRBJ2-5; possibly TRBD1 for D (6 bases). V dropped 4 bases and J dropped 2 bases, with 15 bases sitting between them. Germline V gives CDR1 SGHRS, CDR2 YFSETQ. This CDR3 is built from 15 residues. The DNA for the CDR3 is TGCGCCAGCAGCGCTCGACAGGTCTTACAAGAGACCCAGTACTTC. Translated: CASSARQVLQETQYF. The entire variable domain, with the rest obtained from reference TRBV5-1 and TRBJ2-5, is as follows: KAGVTQTPRYLIKTRGQQVTLSCSPISGHRSVSWYQQTPGQGLQFLFEYFSETQRNKGNFPGRFSGRQFSNSRSEMNVSTLELGDSALYLCASSARQVLQETQYFGPGTRLLVL.

In DNA form, the CDR3 reads TGTGCCACCAGCAGAGGGACAGCTAGAAGCAATCAGCCCCAGCATTTT. This gives the protein CATSRGTARSNQPQHF. The chain combines TRBV15 with TRBJ1-5; TRBD1 is a possible D gene (6 bases). V lost 1 base, J lost 1 base, and 11 bases lay in between. CDR1 LNHNV and CDR2 YYDKDF come from the germline V gene (reference sequence). This CDR3 region has 16 residues.

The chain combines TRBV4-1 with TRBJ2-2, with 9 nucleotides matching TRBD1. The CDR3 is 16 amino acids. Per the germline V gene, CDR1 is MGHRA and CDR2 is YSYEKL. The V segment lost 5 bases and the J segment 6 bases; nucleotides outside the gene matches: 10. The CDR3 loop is CASSYPGQGSPGELFF. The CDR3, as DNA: TGCGCCAGCAGCTATCCGGGACAGGGTTCTCCCGGGGAGCTGTTTTTT.

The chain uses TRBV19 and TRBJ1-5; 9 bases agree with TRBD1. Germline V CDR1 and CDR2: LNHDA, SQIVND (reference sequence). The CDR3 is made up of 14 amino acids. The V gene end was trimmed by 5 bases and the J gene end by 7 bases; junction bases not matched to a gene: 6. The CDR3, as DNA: TGTGCCAGTAGTTCACAGGGGGCTTGGCAGCCCCAGCATTTT. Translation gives CASSSQGAWQPQHF.

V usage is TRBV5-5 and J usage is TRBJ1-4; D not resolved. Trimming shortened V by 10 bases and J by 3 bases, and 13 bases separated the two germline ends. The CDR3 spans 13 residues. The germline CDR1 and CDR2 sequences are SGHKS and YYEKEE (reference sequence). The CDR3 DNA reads TGTGCCTCACACGCAGGAGCTAATGAAAAACTGTTTTTT. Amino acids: CASHAGANEKLFF.

Here the CDR3 reads CASSSSWTKPYNEQFF. CDR3 sequence (DNA): TGTGCCAGCAGCTCCTCATGGACTAAGCCATACAATGAGCAGTTCTTC. The chain combines TRBV11-3 with TRBJ2-1; TRBD2 might be the D (6 bases). There are 16 residues in the CDR3. V lost 4 bases to trimming and J lost 4 bases, with 17 bases between them. Looked up from germline, CDR1 is SGHNT and CDR2 is YENEEA.

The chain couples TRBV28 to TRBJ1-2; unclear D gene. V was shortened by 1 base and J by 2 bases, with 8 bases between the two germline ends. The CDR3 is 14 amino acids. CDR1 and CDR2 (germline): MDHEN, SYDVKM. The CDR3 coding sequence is TGTGCCAGCAGTTTATCAGGAAACAACTATGGCTACACCTTC. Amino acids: CASSLSGNNYGYTF.

CDR3 DNA sequence: TGTGCCAGTAGCTCCAGACCAGGCGGGTCAGATACGCAGTATTTT. It translates to CASSSRPGGSDTQYF. V gene TRBV19 combines with J gene TRBJ2-3; TRBD2 might be the D (5 bases). The germline CDR1 and CDR2 sequences are LNHDA and SQIVND (reference sequence). The germline V and J ends were trimmed by 6 bases and 4 bases, with 17 bases remaining between them. This CDR3 spans 15 amino acids.

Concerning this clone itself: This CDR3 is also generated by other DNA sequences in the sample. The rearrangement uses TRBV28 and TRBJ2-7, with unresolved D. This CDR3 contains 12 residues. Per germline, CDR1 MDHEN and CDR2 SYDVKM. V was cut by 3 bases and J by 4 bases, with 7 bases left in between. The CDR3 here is CASSLVGYEQYF. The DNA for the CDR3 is TGTGCCAGCAGTTTGGTGGGATACGAGCAGTACTTC.

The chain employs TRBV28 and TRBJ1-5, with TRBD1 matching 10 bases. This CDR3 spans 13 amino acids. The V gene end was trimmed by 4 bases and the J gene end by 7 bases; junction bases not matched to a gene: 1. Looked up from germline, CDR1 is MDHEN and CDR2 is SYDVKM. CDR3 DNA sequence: TGTGCCAGCAGTTGGACAGGGGGACAGCCCCAGCATTTT. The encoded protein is CASSWTGGQPQHF. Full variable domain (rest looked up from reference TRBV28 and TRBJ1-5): DVKVTQSSRYLVKRTGEKVFLECVQDMDHENMFWYRQDPGLGLRLIYFSYDVKMKEKGDIPEGYSVSREKKERFSLILESASTNQTSMYLCASSWTGGQPQHFGDGTRLSIL.